The source of this T cell receptor beta chain is a study of glioma-infiltrating T cells after dendritic cell vaccination. Study-level background: Patients received autologous tumor lysate-pulsed dendritic cell vaccination between the early 2000s and the early 2010s. At biweekly intervals, patients got three intradermal dendritic cell vaccine injections. Autologous tumor lysate was loaded overnight onto monocyte-derived dendritic cells grown seven days with IL-4 and GM-CSF.

Time point given: after dendritic cell vaccination, including at tumor progression/relapse. Here immunoSEQ multiplex PCR was the method, and the copy in TCRdb shows in-frame clones only, minus some. Among tens of thousands of clones listed, about 84% were seen once. The CDR3 covers 15 residues. In germline, CDR1 is MDHEN, CDR2 SYDVKM. V shed 6 bases and J shed 2 bases, with 14 bases lying between them. This sequence originates from a human donor with glioblastoma. This rearrangement joins TRBV28 to TRBJ1-3; D gene unclear. This sample comprised blood, obtained after dendritic cell vaccination. The CDR3 region is CASRHPSGTGNTIYF. The DNA of the CDR3 is TGTGCCAGCAGGCATCCTTCCGGGACTGGAAACACCATATATTTT.